The clone carrying this T cell receptor (beta chain) has only a few counts. Its target is unknown. RNA transcripts provided the source from which TCR beta CDR3 regions were amplified. First-round RT-PCR with HTBI primers amplified the TCR CDR3 region. TCRdb re-derived calls from the multiplex PCR reads in MiXCR, one entry per CDR3 protein. The sample contains hundreds of thousands of distinct CDR3 sequences, approximately 14% of which appear only once. With 3 bases removed from V and 3 bases from J, the gap between germline ends came to 18 bases. This CDR3 has 15 residues. The germline CDR1 and CDR2 sequences are SQVTM and ANQGSEA. This sample was included in a study of T cells in Graves' hyperthyroidism and ophthalmopathy. Reasons for excluding patients were uncontrolled infection, other autoimmune disease, pregnancy or lactation. Isolation of PBMCs was performed on about 9.9 ml fresh peripheral blood.

General study points: Expanded thyroid clonotypes (above 0.001) were mostly also found in blood.

The source material was blood. This sequence joins TRBV29-1 and TRBJ2-7, with D tentatively TRBD1 (7 bases). The clonotype was recovered from a woman aged 30 to 39 with Graves' hyperthyroidism that later progressed to Graves' ophthalmopathy. The CDR3 region is CSVDGGGRSNYEQYF. The CDR3 DNA reads as TGCAGCGTTGACGGAGGGGGCCGGTCCAACTACGAGCAGTACTTC.